This TCR beta chain stems from a study of shared clonotypes between healthy human individuals (TCRdb year 2020). Regarding the research as a whole: The cohort included three men and a couple of women between 18 and 49 years of age. To increase sequencing depth and limit assay-specific biases, different laboratories used diverse techniques to prepare libraries and sequence TCR repertoires. Blood TCR repertoires of roughly five healthy adults were deeply sequenced to estimate repertoire size and the extent of clonotype sharing between individuals. Each donor's leukapheresis produced roughly between roughly 0.85 and 10 billion PBMCs. For each donor, three plates each were used for CD4 naive and CD4 memory, two plates were used for CD8 naive, and one plate was used for CD8 memory. Paper-wide results and their limitations: When four donors were compared, the shared fraction of clonotypes was about 5.4% for naive CD4, around 4% for naive CD8, roughly 2.5% for memory CD4, and around 0.4% for memory CD8. The genetic and exposure-history diversity represented was limited by the small number of donors. Even with the large sequencing depth, rarefaction of the sorted-subset datasets indicated that sequencing was incomplete. Estimated clonotype richness was generally larger for naive than for memory subsets. Based on pairwise subsampling, the degree of clonotype sharing among donors was expected to be affected by sequencing depth. Sampling was restricted to blood, and TCR repertoires in tissue are likely to differ from TCR repertoires in blood. Clonotypes shared by all four sorted-subset donors showed higher generation probabilities than non-shared clonotypes.

Concerning this clone: Its cognate antigen has yet to be identified. The record has no base qualities; no much larger clone is one base away.

V is pruned by 4 bases and J by 4 bases, leaving 11 bases of the junction without a gene match. Looking up the germline V gene yields CDR1 SGHDN and CDR2 FVKESK. The CDR3 runs 17 residues from the cysteine to the phenylalanine. Only CDR3 DNA remains: 51 bases, in frame from the first base. TCR CDR3 regions were amplified from genomic DNA by multiplex PCR using the deep immunoSEQ assay. Extracted genomic DNA from each cell subset was distributed evenly across all wells of several immunoSEQ 96-well plates, and each plate was treated as a replicate. For sorted subsets, each replicate PCR was loaded with roughly 200 ng genomic DNA, equivalent to 25,000 to 35,000 T cell genomes. The purified libraries were quantified using a Qubit 3.0 fluorometer, sized with a Bioanalyzer 2100, and then quantified again using the KAPA Library Quantification kit. Every immunoSEQ 96-well plate was sequenced on a separate single-read 150-cycle Illumina NextSeq 550 flow cell. As for how the authors treated the data: Because only junctional sequences without quality scores were contained in the immunoSEQ output, filtering matching that applied to full-length reads could not be performed. Sequences were annotated with PyIR, a Python wrapper for IgBLAST v1.9, and V/J genes and CDR3 were assigned using IMGT germline references. Reads were filtered out if the reads had weak V/J assignments (E-value above 1e-6), no CDR3, stop codons, out-of-frame junctions, or ambiguous translated residues. A V3J clonotype was defined by an identical inferred V gene, J gene, and CDR3 amino acid sequence. The percentage overlap between two repertoires was calculated by dividing the number of shared unique clonotypes by the size of the smaller repertoire. Repertoire richness was assessed with RTK rarefaction, the Chao1 estimator, and Recon v2.1 estimates of unobserved clonotypes. Generation probabilities were computed with OLGA for all TCRbeta clonotypes obtained by the gDNA method from four donors. TCRdb re-hosts the immuneACCESS table, in-frame sequences only. Its copies lack some clones; in the studies checked, an unresolved V gene accounts for under half of them, and the cause for the rest is not known. The DNA gave D and trimming, while V, J and clone size come from that table. Within this sample are 1,500,000 or so clones, with 96% of them counted one time only. More than 0.9% of the sample belongs to the ten largest clones.

Donors were healthy HIV-negative adults with no recently reported acute infections or vaccinations. Only Caucasian adults living in Nashville, Tennessee, USA were represented among the donors. CD4+ T cells were enriched through magnetic negative selection, after which naive cells were positively selected on CD45RA and the remaining negative fraction served as the memory subset. After blood collection by leukapheresis, PBMCs were isolated using Ficoll-Histopaque density gradient centrifugation and then cryopreserved in the vapor phase of liquid nitrogen. Analytical flow cytometry was used to check the purity and quantity of each magnetically sorted T cell population. From each sorted fraction, genomic DNA was isolated and quantified by UV absorbance on a Nanodrop 2000c.

Source material: naive CD4+ T cells sorted from blood. The cell subset or site tag for this specimen amounts to: CD45RA+ positively selected. The V and J segments used are TRBV14 and TRBJ2-1, with 9 central nucleotides matching TRBD2. The sequence was collected from a man younger than 45 in good health. The DNA reads as follows: TGTGCCAGCAGCCCTCTTGGGCTAGCGGGAAATTACAATGAGCAGTTCTTC. Its translation reads: CASSPLGLAGNYNEQFF. When the CDR3 is completed using the reference TRBV14 and TRBJ2-1 genes on either side, the full variable domain is EAGVTQFPSHSVIEKGQTVTLRCDPISGHDNLYWYRRVMGKEIKFLLHFVKESKQDESGMPNNRFLAERTGGTYSTLKVQPAELEDSGVYFCASSPLGLAGNYNEQFFGPGTRLTVL.